The clone carrying this T cell receptor (beta chain) was found many times. Its specificity is not known. This entry belongs to a study of regulatory T cells in long-lasting Graves disease. Stated time point: persistent/refractory GD, antithyroid drugs over 5 years with positive TRAb. With RNA extracted from PBMCs as input, the TCR library was made. EDTA tubes collected nine milliliters of peripheral blood. Trimming cost V 1 base and J 0 bases, with 13 bases left between them. The germline CDR1 and CDR2 sequences are SQVTM and ANQGSEA. This CDR3 is built from 16 residues. Through Arm-PCR of CDR3 regions and iRepertoire HTBI primers, TCR beta libraries were built. Per the original methods: Across all samples, approximately 64 TRBV segments and 15 or so TRBJ segments were identified. One entry per CDR3 protein, called by TCRdb with MiXCR from the multiplex PCR reads. Here the V and J calls rest on TCRdb's processing, not on the authors' analysis. The table has 450,000 or so distinct CDR3 sequences, around 21% seen once.

Study results and caveats: TRBV28, TRBJ1-2 and TRBJ2-5 emerged as the favored segments in persistent disease. Persistent Graves' disease cases displayed lower TCR diversity than newly diagnosed ones.

The chain joins TRBV29-1 to TRBJ2-4; D is possibly TRBD1 or TRBD2 (6 bases each). The receptor comes from a female donor with Graves disease. Here the sequenced sample was peripheral blood mononuclear cells (PBMCs), taken when the disease was refractory, from a patient treated with antithyroid drugs. The DNA of the CDR3 is TGCAGCGTTGAAGGGGCCCGGGGGCTAGCCAAAAACATTCAGTACTTC. It is translated as CSVEGARGLAKNIQYF. Together with reference TRBV29-1 and TRBJ2-4, the CDR3 gives the full variable domain: SAVISQKPSRDICQRGTSLTIQCQVDSQVTMMFWYRQQPGQSLTLIATANQGSEATYESGFVIDKFPISRPNLTFSTLTVSNMSPEDSSIYLCSVEGARGLAKNIQYFGAGTRLSVL.